Following are 30 T cell receptor beta chains from one sample sequenced in a study of CD8 T cells in ankylosing spondylitis listed by TCRdb under 2017. Library method: 5' RACE. The sequencer listed for this sample is Illumina HiSeq 2500. TCRdb trimmed public reads at Q25 via fastp, called clones via MiXCR and kept in-frame beta chains. Every entry covers one CDR3 protein and lists the most common genes and DNA from its rows. This sample is represented by about 130,000 distinct CDR3 sequences; around 7% of them were singletons. The ten biggest clones cover over 9% of the sample. What was sequenced was blood, either unsorted or a sorted T cell fraction (not recorded which). Receptors were obtained from a male donor with ankylosing spondylitis or in good health (not recorded which).

This clonotype was seen ten or more times. The chain employs TRBV12-3 or TRBV12-4 and TRBJ1-2; tentative D call: TRBD1 (6 bases). The V gene lost 7 bases and the J gene lost 5 bases, with 14 bases spanning the gap. This CDR3 is built from 13 residues. This CDR3 is CASIGTGTYGYTF. CDR3 DNA: TGTGCCAGCATTGGAACCGGGACATATGGCTACACCTTC.

This clonotype was found many times. This chain joins TRBV5-1 and TRBJ2-3; D uncertain. The CDR3 has 15 residues. The germline V gene has CDR1 SGHRS and CDR2 YFSETQ. V was cut by 0 bases and J by 4 bases, with 12 bases left in between. The DNA for the CDR3 is TGCGCCAGCAGCTTGGTTGGCAGGTACCCAGATACGCAGTATTTT. It translates to CASSLVGRYPDTQYF.

This clonotype was found many times. This chain joins TRBV6-5 and TRBJ2-7; D not certain. The CDR3 is 15 residues long. The germline V and J ends were trimmed by 0 bases and 4 bases, with 13 bases remaining between them. Germline V gene sequence: CDR1 MNHEY, CDR2 SVGAGI. The CDR3 loop is CASSYSYLLEYEQYF. The CDR3 DNA reads TGTGCCAGCAGTTACTCGTATCTACTCGAGTACGAGCAGTACTTC.

The V gene is TRBV20-1, the J gene TRBJ2-7; D ambiguous. The CDR3 is made up of 13 amino acids. CDR1 and CDR2 from the germline V gene are DFQATT and SNEGSKA (reference sequence). V lost 3 bases and J 7 bases, leaving 16 bases between the germline ends. Written as DNA, the CDR3 is TGCAGTGCTAGCACGGCACTCAATACGGAGCAGTACTTC. As protein: CSASTALNTEQYF.

The V call is TRBV5-1, the J call TRBJ2-2, with D tentatively TRBD2 (6 bases). Germline V gene lookup returns CDR1 SGHRS and CDR2 YFSETQ. The V gene lost 1 base and the J gene lost 3 bases, with 13 bases spanning the gap. This CDR3 has 16 amino acids. This CDR3 reads CASSLRASEDTGELFF. CDR3 bases: TGCGCCAGCAGCTTGAGGGCTAGCGAGGACACCGGGGAGCTGTTTTTT.

This clonotype showed up many times. CDR3 in DNA: TGTGCCAGCAACCTACAGGGGAACACTGAAGCTTTCTTT. It codes for CASNLQGNTEAFF. The V gene is TRBV6-1, the J gene TRBJ1-1; D possibly corresponds to TRBD1 (6 bases). The CDR3 length is 13 residues. Looked up from germline, CDR1 is MNHNS and CDR2 is SASEGT. Trimming took 7 bases from V and 1 from J, leaving 10 bases between them.

This clonotype came up many times. CDR3 DNA: TGTGCCAGCAGATACTCGCAGAACACTGAAGCTTTCTTT. Translating it yields CASRYSQNTEAFF. V gene TRBV5-6 combines with J gene TRBJ1-1; D is unresolved. The germline V gene has CDR1 SGHDT and CDR2 YYEEEE. This CDR3 has 13 residues. Between the trimmed V and J ends, which lost 5 bases and 1 base, there was a span of 9 bases.

This clonotype has ten or more counts. The rearrangement links TRBV2 to TRBJ1-5; D uncertain. Trimming removed 6 bases from V and 3 bases from J, with 9 bases in between. The CDR3 is 13 amino acids. Germline V gives CDR1 SNHLY, CDR2 FYNNEI. This CDR3 is CASSPEVNQPQHF. As DNA, the CDR3 is TGTGCCAGCAGCCCAGAGGTCAATCAGCCCCAGCATTTT.

This clonotype was detected many times. The V call is TRBV28, the J call TRBJ2-2; a weak D match, TRBD2 (5 bases). From germline, CDR1 is MDHEN and CDR2 SYDVKM. The V end lost 6 bases, the J end lost 5 bases, and 22 bases lay between the germline ends. This CDR3 region has 17 residues. The CDR3 is CASRKRSPGGGTGELFF. The DNA for the CDR3 is TGTGCCAGCAGAAAACGGTCGCCCGGCGGAGGTACCGGGGAGCTGTTTTTT.

This clonotype was seen many times. The J gene is TRBJ1-1, the V gene TRBV4-3; D may be TRBD1 (5 bases). Trimming shortened V by 4 bases and J by 4 bases, and 10 bases separated the two germline ends. The length of the CDR3 is 13 residues. The germline V gene encodes CDR1 LGHNA and CDR2 YSLEER. CDR3 nucleotides: TGCGCCAGCAGCCTTGGGGGACCCACTGAAGCTTTCTTT. This sequence encodes CASSLGGPTEAFF.

This sequence joins TRBV7-9 and TRBJ2-1; D not resolved. The CDR3 has 15 residues. V dropped 5 bases and J dropped 10 bases, with 21 bases sitting between them. Germline V gene sequence: CDR1 SEHNR, CDR2 FQNEAQ (reference sequence). The CDR3 is CASSPPWQAESEQFF. For the CDR3, the DNA is TGTGCCAGCAGCCCCCCCTGGCAGGCCGAAAGCGAGCAGTTCTTC. Looking up the rest from reference TRBV7-9 and TRBJ2-1 gives the full variable domain: DTGVSQNPRHKITKRGQNVTFRCDPISEHNRLYWYRQTLGQGPEFLTYFQNEAQLEKSRLLSDRFSAERPKGSFSTLEIQRTEQGDSAMYLCASSPPWQAESEQFFGPGTRLTVL.

This clonotype has ten or more counts. The chain employs TRBV28 and TRBJ2-1, with TRBD2 as a possible D gene (6 bases). V gave up 7 bases and J gave up 7 bases, with 20 bases separating them. This CDR3 is built from 15 residues. Germline V gives CDR1 MDHEN, CDR2 SYDVKM. The CDR3, as DNA: TGTGCCAGCACCTCCCACCGGGACTCCAAAAATGAGCAGTTCTTC. This codes for CASTSHRDSKNEQFF.

This clonotype was seen repeatedly, ten times or more. The V and J genes are TRBV7-2 and TRBJ2-1; a possible D gene is TRBD2 (6 bases). V was trimmed by 3 bases and J by 0 bases, leaving 6 bases between them. The CDR3 loop spans 14 amino acids. Germline-derived CDR1 and CDR2 are SGHTA and FQGNSA. The DNA for the CDR3 is TGTGCCAGCAGCTTGACTAGCTCCTACAATGAGCAGTTCTTC. Protein sequence: CASSLTSSYNEQFF.

This clonotype showed up many times. The CDR3 bases are TGCAGCGTTGGAGGACAGATGAACACTGAAGCTTTCTTT. It translates to CSVGGQMNTEAFF. The V gene is TRBV29-1, the J gene TRBJ1-1; D is possibly TRBD1 (6 bases). CDR3 length equals 13 residues. Germline V CDR1 and CDR2: SQVTM, ANQGSEA. Trimming removed 4 bases from V and 0 bases from J, with 9 bases in between.

This clonotype has ten or more counts. V gene TRBV20-1 combines with J gene TRBJ1-2; D may be TRBD1 (6 bases). The CDR3 length is 12 residues. The V gene lost 6 bases and the J gene lost 4 bases, with 12 bases spanning the gap. Germline-derived CDR1 and CDR2 are DFQATT and SNEGSKA (reference sequence). Here the CDR3 DNA reads TGCAGTGCAGGACTGACAGGCTATGGCTACACCTTC. Residues: CSAGLTGYGYTF.

This clonotype was seen ten or more times. The chain combines TRBV7-2 with TRBJ2-7; unclear D gene. Trimming removed 6 bases from V and 1 base from J, with 13 bases in between. There are 14 residues in the CDR3. CDR1 and CDR2 from the germline V gene are SGHTA and FQGNSA. In DNA form, the CDR3 reads TGTGCCAGCAGGTCCAAGGGTTTATCCTACGAGCAGTACTTC. This translates into CASRSKGLSYEQYF. Full variable domain (missing parts from reference TRBV7-2 and TRBJ2-7): GAGVSQSPSNKVTEKGKDVELRCDPISGHTALYWYRQSLGQGLEFLIYFQGNSAPDKSGLPSDRFSAERTGGSVSTLTIQRTQQEDSAVYLCASRSKGLSYEQYFGPGTRLTVT.

This clonotype has ten or more counts. The V gene is TRBV5-1, the J gene TRBJ1-1, with 8 bases fitting TRBD1. CDR1 and CDR2 (germline): SGHRS, YFSETQ. This CDR3 is built from 14 residues. The ends lost 7 bases at V and 1 base at J; junction bases unmatched: 6. The CDR3 reads CASYGTGGNTEAFF. In DNA, the CDR3 is TGCGCCAGCTACGGGACAGGCGGGAACACTGAAGCTTTCTTT.

The table lists this clonotype with a few counts. This sequence joins TRBV30 and TRBJ2-3; 11 bases fit TRBD2. The CDR3 runs 15 residues. The junction had 6 bases not matched to a gene; V was cut back by 5 bases and J by 2 bases. CDR1 and CDR2 (germline): GTSNPN, SVGIG (reference sequence). This CDR3 reads CAWGGTSGFTDTQYF. The CDR3 DNA reads as TGTGCCTGGGGTGGGACTAGCGGCTTCACAGATACGCAGTATTTT. The variable domain in full, completed from reference TRBV30 and TRBJ2-3, reads SQTIHQWPATLVQPVGSPLSLECTVEGTSNPNLYWYRQAAGRGLQLLFYSVGIGQISSEVPQNLSASRPQDRQFILSSKKLLLSDSGFYLCAWGGTSGFTDTQYFGPGTRLTVL.

This clonotype was seen repeatedly, ten times or more. This chain joins TRBV5-1 and TRBJ2-2, with 10 bases lining up with TRBD1. Looked up from germline, CDR1 is SGHRS and CDR2 is YFSETQ. The CDR3 totals 18 residues. V was pared by 1 base and J by 4 bases, with 10 bases of the junction left unmatched. Here the CDR3 reads CASSLTDPGQGFTGELFF. CDR3 bases: TGCGCCAGCAGCTTGACCGATCCGGGACAGGGGTTCACCGGGGAGCTGTTTTTT. The variable domain in full, completed from reference TRBV5-1 and TRBJ2-2, reads KAGVTQTPRYLIKTRGQQVTLSCSPISGHRSVSWYQQTPGQGLQFLFEYFSETQRNKGNFPGRFSGRQFSNSRSEMNVSTLELGDSALYLCASSLTDPGQGFTGELFFGEGSRLTVL.

This clonotype came up many times. This chain uses TRBV20-1 with TRBJ1-1; no reliable D call. Between the trimmed V and J ends, which lost 4 bases and 5 bases, there was a span of 11 bases. This CDR3 has 12 amino acids. The germline V gene has CDR1 DFQATT and CDR2 SNEGSKA (reference sequence). The DNA for the CDR3 is TGCAGTGCTATAGACCCGTGGACTGAAGCTTTCTTT. Amino acid sequence: CSAIDPWTEAFF.

This clonotype was seen many times. This chain connects TRBV14 to TRBJ2-5, with D possibly TRBD1 on 5 matching bases. V lost 6 bases and J lost 5, with 19 bases in between. CDR1 and CDR2 (germline): SGHDN, FVKESK. The CDR3 is 15 residues long. CDR3 nucleotide sequence: TGTGCCAGCAGTCCCCGGACATCGGCTTTTGAGACCCAGTACTTC. Its protein is CASSPRTSAFETQYF.

This clonotype was recorded at least ten times. The CDR3 region is CSARPGQAGTDTQYF. CDR3 in DNA: TGCAGTGCTAGACCGGGACAGGCAGGCACAGATACGCAGTATTTT. The chain joins TRBV20-1 to TRBJ2-3; 8 positions agree with TRBD1. Trimming cost V 2 bases and J 1 base; bases outside gene matches: 5. CDR1 is DFQATT and CDR2 is SNEGSKA in the germline V gene (reference sequence). This CDR3 comprises 15 residues.

This clonotype was recorded many times. The rearrangement joins TRBV20-1 to TRBJ2-7; D assignment may be TRBD1 or TRBD2 (6 bases each). Trimming cost V 1 base and J 4 bases, with 14 bases left between them. CDR3 size: 14 residues. Germline V lookup: CDR1 DFQATT, CDR2 SNEGSKA (reference sequence). As DNA, the CDR3 is TGCAGTGCTAGAGGACCGGGGGCCCGATACGAGCAGTACTTC. It translates to CSARGPGARYEQYF.

This clonotype was found many times. The chain recombines TRBV2 with TRBJ1-3; no clear D. Germline values: CDR1 SNHLY, CDR2 FYNNEI. V was pared by 3 bases and J by 2 bases, with 11 bases between. The CDR3 covers 15 residues. Here the CDR3 DNA reads TGTGCCAGCAGTGATCAGTCCGGAACTGGAAACACCATATATTTT. Encoded protein: CASSDQSGTGNTIYF.

This clonotype was recorded at least ten times. This sequence joins TRBV20-1 and TRBJ2-1; TRBD1 matches at 10 bases. The germline V gene has CDR1 DFQATT and CDR2 SNEGSKA (reference sequence). Trimming took 4 bases from V and 6 from J; bases not matched to a gene: 18. The CDR3 is 18 amino acids. The CDR3 region has the DNA TGCAGTGCTAACGACGCGGGACAGGGGAACGGGGACCCCAATGAGCAGTTCTTC. This codes for CSANDAGQGNGDPNEQFF.

This clonotype was seen ten or more times. The chain carries TRBV4-1 and TRBJ2-7; 10 nucleotides agree with TRBD2. The CDR3 is 16 residues long. Germline CDR1 reads MGHRA; CDR2 reads YSYEKL. J lost 3 bases, V lost 3 bases, and 8 bases had no gene match. The CDR3 DNA is TGCGCCAGCAGCCAGGGTCTAGCGGGGGCCTACTACGAGCAGTACTTC. Translated, it gives CASSQGLAGAYYEQYF.

This clonotype showed up many times. The genes are TRBV5-8 and TRBJ2-1; no clear D. CDR1 is SGHTS and CDR2 is YDEGEE in the germline V gene. This CDR3 is built from 16 residues. Trimming removed 0 bases from V and 0 bases from J, with 10 bases in between. The CDR3: CASSLVLPSSYNEQFF. CDR3 nucleotide sequence: TGTGCCAGCAGCTTGGTGCTACCCAGCTCCTACAATGAGCAGTTCTTC.

This clonotype has a count of ten or more. V gene TRBV4-2 combines with J gene TRBJ2-2, with D possibly matching TRBD2 (5 bases). Germline lookup yields CDR1 LGHNA and CDR2 YNFKEQ. There are 19 residues in the CDR3. V lost 6 bases and J lost 0, with 23 bases in between. The CDR3 here is CASRNVRRTPISNTGELFF. The CDR3 DNA reads TGTGCCAGCAGGAATGTTAGAAGGACTCCAATCTCGAACACCGGGGAGCTGTTTTTT.

This clonotype was detected ten times or more. The genes are TRBV11-2 and TRBJ2-5; D is possibly TRBD1 (6 bases). The germline V gene has CDR1 SGHAT and CDR2 FQNNGV. The length of the CDR3 is 16 residues. V lost 5 bases to trimming and J lost 6 bases, with 22 bases between them. The CDR3 spells CASSQLGAGAEKTQYF. Written as DNA, the CDR3 is TGTGCCAGCAGCCAACTGGGGGCAGGGGCGGAGAAGACCCAGTACTTC.

This clonotype appeared many times. CDR3 sequence: CASSYATSGSLNEQFF. In nucleotides, the CDR3 is TGTGCCAGCAGTTACGCGACTAGCGGGAGTCTCAATGAGCAGTTCTTC. The genes are TRBV6-2 or TRBV6-3 and TRBJ2-1; 12 positions agree with TRBD2. From germline, CDR1 is MNHEY and CDR2 SVGEGT. The ends lost 2 bases at V and 6 bases at J; junction bases unmatched: 5. The CDR3 runs to 16 residues.